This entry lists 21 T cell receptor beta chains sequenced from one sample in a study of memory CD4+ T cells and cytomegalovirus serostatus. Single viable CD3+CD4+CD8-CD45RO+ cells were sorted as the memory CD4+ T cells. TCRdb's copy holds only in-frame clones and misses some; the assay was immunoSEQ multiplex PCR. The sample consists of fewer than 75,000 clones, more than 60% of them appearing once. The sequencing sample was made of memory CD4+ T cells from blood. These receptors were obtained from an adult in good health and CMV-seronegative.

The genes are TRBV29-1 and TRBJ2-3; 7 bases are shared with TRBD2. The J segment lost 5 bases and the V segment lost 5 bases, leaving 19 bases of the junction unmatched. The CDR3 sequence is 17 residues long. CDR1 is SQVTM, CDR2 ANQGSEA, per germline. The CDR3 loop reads CSVIPFREAWGGDTQYF. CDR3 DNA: TGCAGCGTTATCCCCTTTCGGGAGGCATGGGGGGGAGATACGCAGTATTTT.

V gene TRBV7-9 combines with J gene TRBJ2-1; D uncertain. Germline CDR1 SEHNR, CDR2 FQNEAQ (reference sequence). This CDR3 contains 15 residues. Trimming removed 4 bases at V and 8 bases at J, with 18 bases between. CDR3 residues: CASSWRVGVVDEQFF. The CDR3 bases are TGTGCCAGCAGCTGGCGAGTGGGTGTGGTGGATGAGCAGTTCTTC.

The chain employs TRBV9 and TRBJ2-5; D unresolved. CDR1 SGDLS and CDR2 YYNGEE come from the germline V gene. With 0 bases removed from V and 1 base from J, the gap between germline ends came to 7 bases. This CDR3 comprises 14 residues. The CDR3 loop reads CASSVGAFQETQYF. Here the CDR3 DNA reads TGTGCCAGCAGCGTAGGGGCCTTCCAAGAGACCCAGTACTTC.

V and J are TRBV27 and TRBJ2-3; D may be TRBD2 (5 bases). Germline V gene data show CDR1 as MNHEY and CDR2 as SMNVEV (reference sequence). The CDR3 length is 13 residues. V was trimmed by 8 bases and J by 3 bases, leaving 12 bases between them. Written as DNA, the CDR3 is TGTGCCAGCCCCGCCCGAGGGACAGATACGCAGTATTTT. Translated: CASPARGTDTQYF.

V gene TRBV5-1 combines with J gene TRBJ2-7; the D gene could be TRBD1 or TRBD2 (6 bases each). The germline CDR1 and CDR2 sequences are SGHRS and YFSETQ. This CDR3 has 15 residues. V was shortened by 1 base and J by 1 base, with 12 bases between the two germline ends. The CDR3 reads CASSLLGAGSYEQYF. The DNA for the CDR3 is TGCGCCAGCAGCTTGTTGGGGGCGGGGTCCTACGAGCAGTACTTC.

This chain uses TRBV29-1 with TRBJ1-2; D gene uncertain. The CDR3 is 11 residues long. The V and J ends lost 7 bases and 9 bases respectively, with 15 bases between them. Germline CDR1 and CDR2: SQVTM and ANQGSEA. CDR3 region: CSANSRYSYTF. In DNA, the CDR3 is TGCAGCGCGAACTCTCGTTATAGCTACACCTTC.

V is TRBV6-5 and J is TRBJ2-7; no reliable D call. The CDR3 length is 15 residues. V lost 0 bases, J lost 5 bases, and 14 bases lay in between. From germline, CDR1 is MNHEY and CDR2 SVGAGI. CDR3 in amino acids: CASSYSTGAFDEQYF. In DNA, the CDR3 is TGTGCCAGCAGTTACTCAACGGGTGCATTCGACGAGCAGTACTTC.

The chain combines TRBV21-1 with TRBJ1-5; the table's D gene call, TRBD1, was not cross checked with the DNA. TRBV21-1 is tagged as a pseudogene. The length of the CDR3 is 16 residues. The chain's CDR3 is CASSDRQTGRCQPQHF. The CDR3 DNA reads TGTGCCAGCAGCGACCGTCAGACAGGCCGATGTCAGCCCCAGCATTTT.

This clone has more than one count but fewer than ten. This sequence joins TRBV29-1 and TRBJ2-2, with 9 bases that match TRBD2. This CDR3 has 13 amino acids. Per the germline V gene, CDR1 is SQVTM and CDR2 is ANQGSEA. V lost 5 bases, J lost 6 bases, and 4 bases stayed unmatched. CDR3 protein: CSVSSGAAGELFF. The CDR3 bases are TGCAGCGTTTCTAGCGGGGCCGCCGGGGAGCTGTTTTTT.

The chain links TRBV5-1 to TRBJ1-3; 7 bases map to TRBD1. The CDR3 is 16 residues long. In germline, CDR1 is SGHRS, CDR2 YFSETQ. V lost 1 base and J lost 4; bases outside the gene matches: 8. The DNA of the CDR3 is TGCGCCAGCAGCTTGAGAGGACAGGTTCAAGGAAACACCATATATTTT. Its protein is CASSLRGQVQGNTIYF.

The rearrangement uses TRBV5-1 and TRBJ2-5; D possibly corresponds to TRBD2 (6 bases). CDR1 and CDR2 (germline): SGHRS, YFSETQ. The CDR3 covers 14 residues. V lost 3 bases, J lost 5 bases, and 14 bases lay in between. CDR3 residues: CASSSPGSTETQYF. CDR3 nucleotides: TGCGCCAGCAGCTCGCCCGGGAGTACGGAGACCCAGTACTTC. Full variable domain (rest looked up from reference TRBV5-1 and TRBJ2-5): KAGVTQTPRYLIKTRGQQVTLSCSPISGHRSVSWYQQTPGQGLQFLFEYFSETQRNKGNFPGRFSGRQFSNSRSEMNVSTLELGDSALYLCASSSPGSTETQYFGPGTRLLVL.

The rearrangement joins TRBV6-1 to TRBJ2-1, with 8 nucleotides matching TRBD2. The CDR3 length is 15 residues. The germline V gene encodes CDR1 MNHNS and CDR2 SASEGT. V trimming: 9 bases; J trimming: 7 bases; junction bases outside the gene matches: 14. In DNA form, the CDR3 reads TGTGCCAGTGCACTAGCGGCCCTTGCAATTAATGAGCAGTTCTTC. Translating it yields CASALAALAINEQFF.

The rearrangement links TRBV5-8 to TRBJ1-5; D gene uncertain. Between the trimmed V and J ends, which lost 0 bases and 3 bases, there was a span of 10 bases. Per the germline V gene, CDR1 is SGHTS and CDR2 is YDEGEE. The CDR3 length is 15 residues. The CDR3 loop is CASSLEQPANQPQHF. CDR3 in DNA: TGTGCCAGCAGCTTGGAACAGCCAGCCAATCAGCCCCAGCATTTT.

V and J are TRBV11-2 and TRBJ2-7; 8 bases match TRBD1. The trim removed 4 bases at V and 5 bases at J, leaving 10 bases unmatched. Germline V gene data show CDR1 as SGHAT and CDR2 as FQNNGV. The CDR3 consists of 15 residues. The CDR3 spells CASSSRFGQGHEQYF. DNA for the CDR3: TGTGCCAGCAGCTCGAGATTCGGACAGGGCCACGAGCAGTACTTC.

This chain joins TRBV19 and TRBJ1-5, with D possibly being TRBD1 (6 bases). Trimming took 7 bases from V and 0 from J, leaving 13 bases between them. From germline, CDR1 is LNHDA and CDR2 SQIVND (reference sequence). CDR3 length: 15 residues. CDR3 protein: CASMGAGSSNQPQHF. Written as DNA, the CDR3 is TGTGCCAGTATGGGGGCAGGGAGTAGCAATCAGCCCCAGCATTTT.

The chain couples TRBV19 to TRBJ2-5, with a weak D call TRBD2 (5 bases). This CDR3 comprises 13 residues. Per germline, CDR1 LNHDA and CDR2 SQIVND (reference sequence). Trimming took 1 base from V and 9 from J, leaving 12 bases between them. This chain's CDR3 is CASSIGAGNPQYF. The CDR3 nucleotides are TGTGCCAGTAGTATAGGGGCGGGCAACCCCCAGTACTTC.

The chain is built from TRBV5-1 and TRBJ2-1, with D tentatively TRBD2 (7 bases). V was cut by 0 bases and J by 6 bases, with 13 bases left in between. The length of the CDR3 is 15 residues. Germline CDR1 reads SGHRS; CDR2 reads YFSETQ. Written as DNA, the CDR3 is TGCGCCAGCAGCTTGGCGGGGGGCACGGGCAATGAGCAGTTCTTC. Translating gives CASSLAGGTGNEQFF.

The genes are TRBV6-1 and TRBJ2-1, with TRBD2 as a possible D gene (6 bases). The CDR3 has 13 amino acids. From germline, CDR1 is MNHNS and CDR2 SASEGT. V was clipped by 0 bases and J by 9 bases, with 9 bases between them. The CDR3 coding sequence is TGTGCCAGCAGTGAAGCGGGAGGCTTTGAGCAGTTCTTC. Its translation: CASSEAGGFEQFF.

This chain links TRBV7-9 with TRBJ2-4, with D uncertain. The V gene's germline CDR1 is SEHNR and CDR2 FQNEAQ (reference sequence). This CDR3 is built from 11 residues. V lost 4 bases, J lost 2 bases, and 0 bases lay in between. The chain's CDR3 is CASSSKNIQYF. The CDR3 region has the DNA TGTGCCAGCAGCTCCAAAAACATTCAGTACTTC.

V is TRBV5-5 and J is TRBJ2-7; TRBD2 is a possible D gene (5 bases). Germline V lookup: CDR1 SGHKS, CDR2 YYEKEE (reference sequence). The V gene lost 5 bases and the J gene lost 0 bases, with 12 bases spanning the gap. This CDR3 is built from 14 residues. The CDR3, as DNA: TGTGCCAGCAGAATAGGAGGAAGCTCCTACGAGCAGTACTTC. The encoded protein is CASRIGGSSYEQYF.

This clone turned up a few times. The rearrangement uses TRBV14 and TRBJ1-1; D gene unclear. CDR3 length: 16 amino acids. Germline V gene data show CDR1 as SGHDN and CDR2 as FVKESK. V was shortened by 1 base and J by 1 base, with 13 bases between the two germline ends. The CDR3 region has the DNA TGTGCCAGCAGCCAAGGGCTGGGAGTGGGGAACACTGAAGCTTTCTTT. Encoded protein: CASSQGLGVGNTEAFF.